This T cell receptor (beta chain) is drawn from a study of blood T cell repertoires in COVID-19. There are 14 residues in the CDR3. Germline CDR1 and CDR2: MNHNS and SASEGT. V dropped 2 bases and J dropped 4 bases, with 9 bases sitting between them. Libraries were prepared by immunoSEQ multiplex PCR; TCRdb keeps only in-frame clonotypes and omits some of them. This table holds 300,000 or so clones, nearly 90% found once. The sample consisted of PBMCs or T cells enriched from blood (not recorded which). This TCR came from a woman between 45 and 65 years old who had been exposed to COVID-19. The genes are TRBV6-1 and TRBJ1-5; D unresolved. CDR3 sequence (DNA): TGTGCCAGCAGTGAACTGCCGGTAAATCAGCCCCAGCATTTT. As protein: CASSELPVNQPQHF.